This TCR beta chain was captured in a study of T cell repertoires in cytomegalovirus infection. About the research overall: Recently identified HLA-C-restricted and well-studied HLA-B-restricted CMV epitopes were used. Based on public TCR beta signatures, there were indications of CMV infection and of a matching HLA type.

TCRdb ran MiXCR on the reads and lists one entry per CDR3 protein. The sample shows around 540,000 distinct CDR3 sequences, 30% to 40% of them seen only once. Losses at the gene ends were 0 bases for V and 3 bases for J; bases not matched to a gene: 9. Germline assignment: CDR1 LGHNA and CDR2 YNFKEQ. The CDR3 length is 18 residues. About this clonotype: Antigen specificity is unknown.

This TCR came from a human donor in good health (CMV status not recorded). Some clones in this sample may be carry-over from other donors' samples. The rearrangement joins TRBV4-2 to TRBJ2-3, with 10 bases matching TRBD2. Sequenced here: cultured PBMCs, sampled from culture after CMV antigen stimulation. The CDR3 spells CASSQDRLAGDITDTQYF. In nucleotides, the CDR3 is TGTGCCAGCAGCCAAGATCGGCTAGCGGGAGACATAACAGATACGCAGTATTTT.